This TCR beta chain was obtained from a study of shared clonotypes between healthy human individuals. Study outcomes and limitations: Relative to their counterparts shared across all four donors, non-shared clonotypes exhibited diminished generation probabilities.

An even split of each subset's genomic DNA across several immunoSEQ plates was performed. Profiling relied on immunoSEQ multiplex PCR, and the TCRdb table lists in-frame clones only, not all of them. The profile shows approximately 2.1 million clones, 90% to 95% of them singletons. Subsets obtained from CD4+ cells comprised CD45RA+ naive and CD45RA-negative memory cells. Remarks on this clone: Its antigen is unknown.

Trimming took 1 base from V and 9 from J, leaving 10 bases between them. The CDR3 runs 12 residues. The germline gives CDR1 SGHDN, CDR2 FVKESK. The rearrangement links TRBV14 to TRBJ2-7; weak D call: TRBD1 (5 bases). The receptor comes from a man aged 18-30 years in good health. Some clones in this sample may be carry-over from other donors' samples. The sequencing input was naive CD4+ T cells from PBMCs. Subset meaning: CD45RA+ positively selected. The CDR3: CASSQGGRVQYF. The CDR3 bases are TGTGCCAGCAGCCAAGGGGGCAGGGTGCAGTACTTC.